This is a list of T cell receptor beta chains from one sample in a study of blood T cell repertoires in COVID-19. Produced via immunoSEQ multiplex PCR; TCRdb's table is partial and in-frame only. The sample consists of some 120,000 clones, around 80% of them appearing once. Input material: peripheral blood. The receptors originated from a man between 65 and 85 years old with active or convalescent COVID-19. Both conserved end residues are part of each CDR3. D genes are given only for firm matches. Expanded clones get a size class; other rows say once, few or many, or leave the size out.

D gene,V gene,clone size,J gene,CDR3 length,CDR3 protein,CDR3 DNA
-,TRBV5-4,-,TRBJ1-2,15,CASSLALRTERGYTF,TGTGCCAGCAGCTTGGCCCTTAGGACAGAGCGTGGCTACACCTTC
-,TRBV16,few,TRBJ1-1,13,CASSLGASTEAFF,TGTGCCAGCAGCTTGGGGGCGAGCACTGAAGCTTTCTTT
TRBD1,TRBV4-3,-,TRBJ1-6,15,CASSQDRGRNSPLHF,TGCGCCAGCAGCCAGGACAGGGGGAGGAATTCACCCCTCCACTTT
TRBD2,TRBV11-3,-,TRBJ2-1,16,CASSRTSGSSYNEQFF,TGTGCCAGCAGCCGGACTAGCGGGAGCTCCTACAATGAGCAGTTCTTC
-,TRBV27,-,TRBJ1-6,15,CASRRTEEGNSPLHF,TGTGCCAGCAGGAGGACAGAGGAAGGGAATTCACCCCTCCACTTT
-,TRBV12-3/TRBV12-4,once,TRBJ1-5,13,CASSLGRTQPQHF,TGTGCCAGCAGTTTAGGGAGGACTCAGCCCCAGCATTTT
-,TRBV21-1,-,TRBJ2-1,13,CASSKGRAHEQFF,TGTGCCAGCAGCAAAGGGCGAGCGCATGAGCAGTTCTTC
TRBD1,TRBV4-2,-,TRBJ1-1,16,CASSQEGDRGNTEAFF,TGTGCCAGCAGCCAAGAAGGGGACAGGGGCAACACTGAAGCTTTCTTT
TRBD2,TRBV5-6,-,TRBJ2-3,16,CASSLGGGRGTDTQYF,TGTGCCAGCAGCTTGGGAGGCGGGAGGGGTACAGATACGCAGTATTTT
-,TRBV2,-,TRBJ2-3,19,CASSGQEVFRRGTTDTQYF,TGTGCCAGCAGTGGACAAGAGGTATTTAGGCGGGGAACCACAGATACGCAGTATTTT
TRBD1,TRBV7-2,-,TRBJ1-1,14,CASSPGRGLTEAFF,TGTGCCAGCAGCCCAGGTAGGGGGCTCACTGAAGCTTTCTTT
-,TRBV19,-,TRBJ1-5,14,CASSAGGGNQPQHF,TGTGCCAGTAGCGCGGGGGGAGGCAATCAGCCCCAGCATTTT
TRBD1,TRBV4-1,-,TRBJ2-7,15,CASSQAGTGDYEQYF,TGCGCCAGCAGCCAAGCCGGGACAGGGGACTACGAGCAGTACTTC
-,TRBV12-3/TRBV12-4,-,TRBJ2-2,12,CAGGLVGGELFF,TGTGCCGGGGGACTTGTGGGCGGGGAGCTGTTTTTT
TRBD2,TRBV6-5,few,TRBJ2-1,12,CASTRTSGEQFF,TGTGCCAGCACCCGGACTAGCGGAGAGCAGTTCTTC
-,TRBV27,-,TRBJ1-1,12,CASSHHNTEAFF,TGTGCCAGCAGCCATCATAACACTGAAGCTTTCTTT
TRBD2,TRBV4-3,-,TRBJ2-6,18,CASSQDTGGLSGANVLTF,TGCGCCAGCAGCCAAGATACGGGAGGGCTATCAGGGGCCAACGTCCTGACTTTC
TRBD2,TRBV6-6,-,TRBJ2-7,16,CASKPKPGLAWDEQYF,TGTGCCAGCAAGCCGAAACCGGGACTAGCTTGGGACGAGCAGTACTTC
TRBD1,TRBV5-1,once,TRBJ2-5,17,CASSLGADRAVRETQYF,TGCGCCAGCAGCTTGGGGGCCGACAGGGCTGTTCGCGAGACCCAGTACTTC
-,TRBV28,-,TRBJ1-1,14,CAAGRGSMNTEAFF,TGTGCCGCAGGCCGGGGTTCAATGAACACTGAAGCTTTCTTT
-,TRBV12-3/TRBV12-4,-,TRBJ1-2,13,CASSLGAGYGYTF,TGTGCCAGCAGTTTAGGGGCGGGCTATGGCTACACCTTC
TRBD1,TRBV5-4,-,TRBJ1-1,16,CASSLTGQGANTEAFF,TGTGCCAGCAGCTTGACGGGACAGGGGGCTAACACTGAAGCTTTCTTT
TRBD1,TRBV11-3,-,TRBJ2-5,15,CASSRLGQGEETQYF,TGTGCCAGCAGCCGCCTGGGACAGGGAGAAGAGACCCAGTACTTC
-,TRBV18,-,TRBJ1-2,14,CASSPTGIVGGYTF,TGTGCCAGCTCACCTACAGGGATTGTGGGCGGCTACACCTTC
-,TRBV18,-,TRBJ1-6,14,CASSPDRITSPLHF,TGTGCCAGCTCACCAGACAGAATCACATCACCCCTCCACTTT
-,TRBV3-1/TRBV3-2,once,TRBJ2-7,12,CASSLTLYEQYF,TGTGCCAGCAGCCTGACACTTTACGAGCAGTACTTC
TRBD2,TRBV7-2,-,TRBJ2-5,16,CASSQRLAGFQETQYF,TGTGCCAGCAGCCAGCGACTAGCGGGTTTCCAAGAGACCCAGTACTTC
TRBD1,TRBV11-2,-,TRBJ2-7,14,CASSSPGQGYEQYF,TGTGCCAGCAGCTCCCCGGGACAGGGATACGAGCAGTACTTC
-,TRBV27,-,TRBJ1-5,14,CASSLRTAGQPQHF,TGTGCCAGCAGTCTTAGGACGGCGGGTCAGCCCCAGCATTTT